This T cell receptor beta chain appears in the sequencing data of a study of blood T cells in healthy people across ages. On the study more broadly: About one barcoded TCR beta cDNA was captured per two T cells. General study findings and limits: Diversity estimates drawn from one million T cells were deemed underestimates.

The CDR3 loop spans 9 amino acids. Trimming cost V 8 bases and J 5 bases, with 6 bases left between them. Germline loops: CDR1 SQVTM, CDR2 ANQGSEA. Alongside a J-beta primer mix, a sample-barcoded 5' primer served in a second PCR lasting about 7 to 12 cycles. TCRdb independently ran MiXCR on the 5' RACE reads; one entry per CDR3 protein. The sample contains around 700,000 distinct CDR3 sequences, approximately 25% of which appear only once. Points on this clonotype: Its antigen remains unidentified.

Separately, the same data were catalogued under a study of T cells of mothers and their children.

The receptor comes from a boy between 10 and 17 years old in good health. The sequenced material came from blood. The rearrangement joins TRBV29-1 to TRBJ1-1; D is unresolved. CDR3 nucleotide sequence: TGCAGCTCCAGTACTGAAGCTTTCTTT. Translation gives CSSSTEAFF.